The 20 T cell receptor delta chains below come from one sample, sequenced in a study of gamma-delta T cells after stem cell transplantation. TCRdb re-identified clones in the RT-PCR reads via CATT. Of about 1,400 delta-chain clones listed, approximately 14% are singletons. The sequenced sample was gamma-delta T cells. Receptors originate from a human donor. It is not recorded whose cells these are; they may come from a transplant donor.

In the case of this clone: A single base is all that separates this from a far larger clone, so a read error is likely. The chain couples TRDV3 to TRDJ1, with 11 bases identical to TRDD3. The CDR3 is 19 residues long. V lost 5 bases to trimming and J lost 9 bases; unmatched junction nucleotides: 29. The germline V gene has CDR1 TVYSNPD and CDR2 GDNSRS (reference sequence). In DNA form, the CDR3 reads TGTGCCCAAAGGGAACTAGTCCCTACTGGGGGATATGGTTCGGATGAACTCATCTTT. Protein: CAQRELVPTGGYGSDELIF. The whole variable domain, remainder taken from reference TRDV3 and TRDJ1, is CDKVTQSSPDQTVASGSEVVLLCTYDTVYSNPDLFWYRIRPDYSFQFVFYGDNSRSEGADFTQGRFSVKHILTQKAFHLVISPVRTEDSATYYCAQRELVPTGGYGSDELIFGKGTRVTVEP.

The genes are TRDV2 and TRDJ3; 8 nucleotides line up with TRDD3. CDR1 and CDR2 from the germline V gene are GEAIGNYY and EKD. This CDR3 is built from 22 residues. V lost 1 base to trimming and J lost 0 bases; unmatched junction nucleotides: 16. Written as DNA, the CDR3 is TGTGCCTGTGACACACTCTTAAGTACTGGGGGGTCGAGCTCCTGGGACACCCGACAGATGTTTTTC. Translated: CACDTLLSTGGSSSWDTRQMFF.

About this clone itself: The mismatch at residue 20 between this DNA's translation and the TCRdb protein of a much larger clone likely reflects a read error; the protein shown is translated from the DNA. The V gene is TRDV3, the J gene TRDJ1; 13 bases align to TRDD3. This CDR3 contains 24 residues. CDR1 and CDR2 from the germline V gene are TVYSNPD and GDNSRS (reference sequence). The CDR3 DNA reads TGTGCCTTCAATCGGAAACCCCCACTACGGGGACTGGGGGATACGCGGGGGAACACCAATAAACTCATCTTT. It translates to CAFNRKPPLRGLGDTRGNTNKLIF.

A remark on this clone: Sequence at one end of the junction differs from germline and may be a read error. The rearrangement uses TRDV1 and TRDJ2; 12 bases fit TRDD3. In germline, CDR1 is TSWWSYY, CDR2 QGS. The CDR3 is 24 residues long. CDR3 bases: TGTGCTCTTGGGGAACTAGTTATCTTCCTAAGCTCACTGGGGGATACACGGGAGACAGCAAAACTCTTCTTT. Amino acid sequence: CALGELVIFLSSLGDTRETAKLFF.

V gene TRDV3 combines with J gene TRDJ2; D remains ambiguous. Trimming stripped 2 bases from V and 0 bases from J, with 4 bases between. CDR3 size: 12 residues. In germline, CDR1 is TVYSNPD, CDR2 GDNSRS (reference sequence). The CDR3 is CAFLALTAQLFF. The DNA of the CDR3 is TGTGCCTTTCTCGCTTTGACAGCACAACTCTTCTTT.

The table lists this clone with a few counts. A far larger clone is off by one base, so a read error is likely. The V and J genes are TRDV2 and TRDJ3; 13 bases match TRDD3. V dropped 4 bases and J dropped 0; count of bases not matched to a gene: 14. The CDR3 length is 22 residues. CDR1 GEAIGNYY and CDR2 EKD come from the germline V gene. For the CDR3, the DNA is TGTGCCTGTGAGACCAAATTTACTGGGGGATACGCTAGCTCCTGGGACACCCGACAGATGTTTTTC. Its translation is CACETKFTGGYASSWDTRQMFF.

By sample fraction, this clone is medium-sized. The chain is built from TRDV2 and TRDJ1; 10 nucleotides agree with TRDD3. Germline trimming cut 2 bases from V and 0 bases from J; bases unmatched to any gene: 11. CDR3 length equals 18 residues. Germline CDR1 is GEAIGNYY and CDR2 is EKD. CDR3 sequence reads: CACDILLGDSEYTDKLIF. DNA of the CDR3: TGTGCCTGTGACATACTACTGGGGGATTCCGAGTACACCGATAAACTCATCTTT.

Details on this clone: The TCRdb protein, from a much larger clone, departs from this DNA's translation at residue 15, likely by read error; the protein shown derives from the DNA. This chain uses TRDV2 with TRDJ3; the match to TRDD3 covers 7 bases. The CDR3 has 20 residues. The germline gives CDR1 GEAIGNYY, CDR2 EKD. V lost 0 bases to trimming and J lost 18 bases; unmatched junction nucleotides: 28. CDR3 sequence reads: CACDTGPWGLSSCDNRPMFF. The CDR3 DNA follows: TGTGCCTGTGACACCGGTCCCTGGGGGTTGAGCTCCTGTGACAACCGCCCGATGTTTTTC.

For this clone: The protein given by TCRdb reflects a much larger clone and differs at residue 15 from this DNA's translation, likely from a read error; the protein shown is the DNA's translation. This chain links TRDV1 with TRDJ1; weak D call: TRDD3 (5 bases). Germline CDR1 is TSWWSYY and CDR2 is QGS. The CDR3 loop spans 17 amino acids. The CDR3 DNA follows: TGTGCTCTTGGGGATCCATACGGGAGGCAGTACACCGATAAACACATCTTT. Translated, it gives CALGDPYGRQYTDKHIF.

This clone was picked up a small number of times. A read error likely explains why the TCRdb protein, taken from a much larger clone, differs from this DNA's translation at residue 8; the protein shown is translated from the DNA. Here the CDR3 DNA reads TGTGCCTTTTTACCTTCCCACTCTTACTGGGCGTACACCGATAAACTCATCTTT. It encodes CAFLPSHSYWAYTDKLIF. The V and J genes are TRDV3 and TRDJ1; either TRDD2 or TRDD3 may supply D (6 bases each). The CDR3 contains 18 residues. The V and J ends lost 2 bases and 0 bases respectively, with 25 bases between them. From germline, CDR1 is TVYSNPD and CDR2 GDNSRS (reference sequence).

This clone was recorded a few times. The gene calls are TRDV2 and TRDJ2, with 9 bases matching TRDD3. Germline V CDR1 and CDR2: GEAIGNYY, EKD. The CDR3 spans 19 residues. With 2 bases clipped from V and 0 bases from J, the junction kept 12 bases outside the gene matches. The CDR3 region is CACDSLGDPESALTAQLFF. CDR3 DNA sequence: TGTGCCTGTGACAGCCTGGGGGATCCGGAATCCGCTTTGACAGCACAACTCTTCTTT.

This chain links TRDV2 with TRDJ1; 9 bases match TRDD3. With 0 bases clipped from V and 0 bases from J, the junction kept 25 bases outside the gene matches. The CDR3 extends over 23 amino acids. Per the germline V gene, CDR1 is GEAIGNYY and CDR2 is EKD. CDR3 in amino acids: CACDTLAEGGVKTGGTYTDKLIF. The CDR3 DNA reads TGTGCCTGTGACACCTTAGCCGAGGGTGGAGTCAAAACTGGGGGAACATACACCGATAAACTCATCTTT.

Turning to this clone: A far larger clone is just one base off, so this is likely a read error. This chain uses TRDV2 with TRDJ1; 12 nucleotides align to TRDD3. Trimming took 1 base from V and 2 from J; bases not matched to a gene: 25. Germline CDR1 reads GEAIGNYY; CDR2 reads EKD. CDR3 length: 23 amino acids. The CDR3 loop reads CACDTGTGGYNDQRMRWTDKLIF. CDR3 DNA sequence: TGTGCCTGTGACACTGGCACTGGGGGATACAACGATCAACGCATGAGGTGGACCGATAAACTCATCTTT.

This clone was counted a few times. A read error is the likely source, as a far larger clone sits one nucleotide away. The sample carries other DNA sequences with the same CDR3. The V and J genes are TRDV1 and TRDJ1; D perhaps matches TRDD3 (5 bases). This CDR3 spans 17 amino acids. The germline CDR1 and CDR2 sequences are TSWWSYY and QGS. CDR3 nucleotides: TGTGCTCTTGGGGATCCATACGGGAGGCAGTACACTGATAAACTCATCTTT. Translation gives CALGDPYGRQYTDKLIF.

Notes on this clone: For this DNA, TCRdb reports the protein of a much larger clone, which diverges at residue 4, most likely from a read error; the protein presented here is translated directly from the DNA. The V and J genes are TRDV1 and TRDJ1, with TRDD3 matching over 9 bases. The germline V gene has CDR1 TSWWSYY and CDR2 QGS. The CDR3 covers 18 residues. CDR3 region: CALEENVRGILLDDKLIF. The CDR3 bases are TGTGCTCTTGAGGAAAACGTGAGGGGGATACTCCTTGACGATAAACTCATCTTT.

To note about this clone: One base separates it from a far larger clone, so it is likely a read error. The genes are TRDV2 and TRDJ1; TRDD3 matches at 7 bases. The junction had 15 bases not matched to a gene; V was cut back by 3 bases and J by 6 bases. CDR1 GEAIGNYY and CDR2 EKD come from the germline V gene. This CDR3 region has 16 residues. The CDR3 region has the DNA TGTGCCTGTGACCCAGTACTGGGGAAGCCGACCAATAAACTCATCTTT. Residues: CACDPVLGKPTNKLIF.

By sample fraction, this clone is medium-sized (0.01 to 0.1%). The V gene is TRDV1, the J gene TRDJ1; 8 nucleotides agree with TRDD3. Germline CDR1 is TSWWSYY and CDR2 is QGS. The CDR3 totals 21 residues. The V segment lost 0 bases and the J segment 0 bases; nucleotides outside the gene matches: 18. The CDR3 is CALGELLPRYWGSADTDKLIF. Here the CDR3 DNA reads TGTGCTCTTGGGGAACTCCTTCCCCGATACTGGGGGTCAGCCGACACCGATAAACTCATCTTT.

The chain has TRDV2 and TRDJ1; 13 nucleotides line up with TRDD3. V trimming: 3 bases; J trimming: 5 bases; junction bases outside the gene matches: 14. Germline CDR1 reads GEAIGNYY; CDR2 reads EKD. The CDR3 spans 18 residues. DNA of the CDR3: TGTGCCTGTGACCTTGTACTGGGGGATACGCAGAGAAAAGATAAACTCATCTTT. Protein product: CACDLVLGDTQRKDKLIF.

This clone is classed as medium-sized. Other DNA sequences in the sample encode the same CDR3. The chain combines TRDV2 with TRDJ1; 7 bases line up with TRDD3. From germline, CDR1 is GEAIGNYY and CDR2 EKD. This CDR3 region has 23 residues. Trimming removed 0 bases from V and 0 bases from J; junction bases left unmatched: 27. DNA for the CDR3: TGTGCCTGTGACACCGTTGCTGGGGGTCAACCACCAACCCCAGGGTCCCACACCGATAAACTCATCTTT. As protein: CACDTVAGGQPPTPGSHTDKLIF.

Sample share makes this clone hyperexpanded. Other nucleotide sequences from this sample produce the same CDR3. The chain uses TRAV29/DV5 and TRDJ1; TRDD3 is a possible D gene (6 bases). The CDR3 runs to 18 residues. V was clipped by 1 base and J by 11 bases, with 33 bases between them. Germline CDR1 is NSMFDY and CDR2 is ISSIKDK. CDR3 region: CAASHFSSSFTGSGVLIF. The CDR3 DNA follows: TGTGCAGCAAGCCATTTTTCCTCATCCTTTACTGGGTCGGGGGTGCTCATCTTT.